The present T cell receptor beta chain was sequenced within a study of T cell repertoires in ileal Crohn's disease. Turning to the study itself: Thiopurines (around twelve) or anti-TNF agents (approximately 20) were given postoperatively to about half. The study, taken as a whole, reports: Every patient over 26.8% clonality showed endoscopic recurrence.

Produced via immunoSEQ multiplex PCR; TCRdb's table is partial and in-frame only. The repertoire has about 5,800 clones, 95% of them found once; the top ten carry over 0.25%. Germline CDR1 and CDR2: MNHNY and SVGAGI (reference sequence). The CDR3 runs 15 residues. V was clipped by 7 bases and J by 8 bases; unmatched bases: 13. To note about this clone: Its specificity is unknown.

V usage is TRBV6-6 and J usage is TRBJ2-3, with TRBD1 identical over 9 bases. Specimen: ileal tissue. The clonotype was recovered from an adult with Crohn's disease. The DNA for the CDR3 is TGTGCCAGCATTTCCCGGGACAGGGCCTCGGGTACGCAGTATTTT. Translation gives CASISRDRASGTQYF.